This passage covers 30 T cell receptor beta chains from one sample sequenced in a study of blood T cell repertoires in COVID-19. Some clones are missing from TCRdb's copy, which holds only in-frame ones; the method was immunoSEQ multiplex PCR. Of 300,000 to 450,000 clones in the sample, 81% were seen once. The sequenced sample was peripheral blood. The receptor source for this set is a human donor with acute or convalescent COVID-19. The donor label of this sample is uncertain.

The rearrangement joins TRBV11-2 to TRBJ1-1; TRBD1 matches 9 bases. Germline assignment: CDR1 SGHAT and CDR2 FQNNGV. V shed 6 bases, J shed 4 bases, and the junction held 3 bases outside the gene matches. The CDR3 sequence is 13 residues long. CDR3 in DNA: TGTGCCAGCAGTACAGGGGGCACCACTGAAGCTTTCTTT. It encodes CASSTGGTTEAFF.

The chain uses TRBV3-1 (or the pseudogene TRBV3-2) and TRBJ2-5, with D possibly matching TRBD2 (5 bases). Between the trimmed V and J ends, which lost 0 bases and 5 bases, there was a span of 7 bases. The germline V gene has CDR1 LGHDT and CDR2 YNNKEL (reference sequence). This CDR3 region has 13 residues. The CDR3 bases are TGTGCCAGCAGCCAAGAGTCGGGGGAGACCCAGTACTTC. Translation: CASSQESGETQYF.

This chain links TRBV27 with TRBJ1-2, with 10 bases aligning to TRBD1. Germline V lookup: CDR1 MNHEY, CDR2 SMNVEV (reference sequence). J gave up 5 bases and V 0 bases, and 3 bases lay outside the gene matches. The CDR3 sequence is 15 residues long. The CDR3 coding sequence is TGTGCCAGCAGTTTATCGACAGGGGGCCGATATGGCTACACCTTC. Translation gives CASSLSTGGRYGYTF.

The rearrangement links TRBV28 to TRBJ1-2, with 8 positions matching TRBD1. Germline CDR1 is MDHEN and CDR2 is SYDVKM. The J segment lost 5 bases and the V segment lost 6 bases, leaving 11 bases of the junction unmatched. This CDR3 spans 15 amino acids. In DNA form, the CDR3 reads TGTGCCAGCAGCTTGACAGGGGCGTCTTGGTATGGCTACACCTTC. Encoded protein: CASSLTGASWYGYTF.

The chain employs TRBV11-2 and TRBJ2-3; TRBD2 might be the D (5 bases). V was pared by 1 base and J by 4 bases, with 6 bases between. Germline loops: CDR1 SGHAT, CDR2 FQNNGV. The CDR3 consists of 13 residues. CDR3 sequence: CASSLVRADTQYF. Here the CDR3 DNA reads TGTGCCAGCAGCTTAGTGCGGGCAGATACGCAGTATTTT.

The rearrangement uses TRBV10-3 and TRBJ2-2, with D unclear. Between the trimmed V and J ends, which lost 0 bases and 8 bases, there was a span of 10 bases. CDR1 and CDR2 (germline): ENHRY, SYGVKD. The CDR3 consists of 14 residues. CDR3 amino acids: CAISESAQSGELFF. CDR3 coding DNA: TGTGCCATCAGTGAGTCGGCACAGTCGGGGGAGCTGTTTTTT.

The rearrangement links TRBV14 to TRBJ2-1; 13 positions match TRBD2. The trim removed 6 bases at V and 7 bases at J, leaving 9 bases unmatched. Germline CDR1 is SGHDN and CDR2 is FVKESK. The CDR3 loop spans 16 amino acids. CDR3 coding DNA: TGTGCCAGCAGACAAACTAGCGGGGGGGCCGGAAATGAGCAGTTCTTC. It yields the protein CASRQTSGGAGNEQFF. The full variable domain, rest sourced from reference TRBV14 and TRBJ2-1, is EAGVTQFPSHSVIEKGQTVTLRCDPISGHDNLYWYRRVMGKEIKFLLHFVKESKQDESGMPNNRFLAERTGGTYSTLKVQPAELEDSGVYFCASRQTSGGAGNEQFFGPGTRLTVL.

The chain employs TRBV6-5 and TRBJ1-3; D possibly corresponds to TRBD1 (6 bases). Germline V gene data show CDR1 as MNHEY and CDR2 as SVGAGI. V was clipped by 6 bases and J by 7 bases, with 16 bases between them. The CDR3 has 14 residues. The CDR3 here is CASSDRSGRNTIYF. The CDR3 DNA sequence: TGTGCCAGCAGCGACAGGTCCGGCCGGAACACCATATATTTT.

The CDR3 reads CASSLWSGGGYNEQFF. The CDR3 coding sequence is TGTGCCAGCAGTTTATGGTCGGGGGGAGGCTACAATGAGCAGTTCTTC. The chain has TRBV27 and TRBJ2-1; TRBD2 matches 7 bases. The CDR3 is 16 residues long. CDR1 is MNHEY, CDR2 SMNVEV, per germline (reference sequence). Trimming removed 1 base from V and 3 bases from J; junction bases left unmatched: 6.

This clone was counted only a few times. V and J are TRBV30 and TRBJ1-1; D is possibly TRBD1 (5 bases). The CDR3 spans 13 residues. V was clipped by 3 bases and J by 4 bases, with 12 bases between them. Germline-derived CDR1 and CDR2 are GTSNPN and SVGIG (reference sequence). CDR3 nucleotides: TGTGCCTGGAGATCTAGGGACTTCACTGAAGCTTTCTTT. Protein: CAWRSRDFTEAFF.

The chain employs TRBV18 and TRBJ1-2; the D is unclear. This CDR3 comprises 13 residues. Germline CDR1 reads KGHSH; CDR2 reads LQKENI. V lost 1 base and J lost 4, with 7 bases in between. CDR3 amino acids: CASSPLKIYGYTF. DNA of the CDR3: TGTGCCAGCTCACCACTTAAAATCTATGGCTACACCTTC.

V is TRBV25-1 and J is TRBJ2-1; 14 bases are a match to TRBD2. The V gene end was trimmed by 3 bases and the J gene end by 8 bases; junction bases not matched to a gene: 6. The CDR3 runs 16 residues. Germline values: CDR1 MGHDK, CDR2 SYGVNS. CDR3 sequence reads: CASSEPGLAGGHEQFF. CDR3 coding DNA: TGTGCCAGCAGTGAGCCTGGACTAGCGGGGGGACATGAGCAGTTCTTC.

The chain is built from TRBV6-5 and TRBJ1-5; tentatively, D is TRBD1 (6 bases). V lost 7 bases to trimming and J lost 6 bases, with 16 bases between them. This CDR3 contains 14 residues. Germline-derived CDR1 and CDR2 are MNHEY and SVGAGI. The CDR3 DNA reads as TGTGCCAGCACCCCAAGGGGGAAGGTTCAGCCCCAGCATTTT. Translated, it gives CASTPRGKVQPQHF.

This clone was picked up a small number of times. The rearrangement links TRBV7-2 to TRBJ1-6, with unresolved D. The ends were cut back, 4 bases at V and 5 bases at J, with 12 bases in the middle. This CDR3 contains 15 residues. The germline CDR1 and CDR2 sequences are SGHTA and FQGNSA. CDR3 bases: TGTGCCAGCAGCTCACAAGTTGTTCATAATTCACCCCTCCACTTT. This sequence encodes CASSSQVVHNSPLHF.

Concerning this clone itself: Different DNA sequences within this sample yield the same CDR3. The chain has TRBV5-1 and TRBJ1-4, with D hard to call. CDR3 length: 11 amino acids. Germline V lookup: CDR1 SGHRS, CDR2 YFSETQ. V lost 5 bases and J lost 5, with 4 bases in between. The CDR3 coding sequence is TGCGCCAGCAGATTAAATGAAAAACTGTTTTTT. Its translation is CASRLNEKLFF.

J is TRBJ2-1 and V is TRBV5-5; 8 positions agree with TRBD2. This CDR3 has 17 amino acids. V lost 3 bases, J lost 4 bases, and 12 bases stayed unmatched. The germline V gene encodes CDR1 SGHKS and CDR2 YYEKEE (reference sequence). The CDR3 coding sequence is TGTGCCAGCAGCTCTATTCGCGGGAGGCACCCATACAATGAGCAGTTCTTC. Protein: CASSSIRGRHPYNEQFF.

This sequence joins TRBV27 and TRBJ2-3; TRBD1 matches at 8 bases. The CDR3 is 14 amino acids. With V trimmed by 6 bases and J by 5 bases, 7 bases remained unmatched. Germline CDR1 reads MNHEY; CDR2 reads SMNVEV (reference sequence). The CDR3 is CASSQDRAKDTQYF. CDR3 nucleotide sequence: TGTGCCAGCAGCCAGGACAGGGCTAAAGATACGCAGTATTTT.

The rearrangement joins TRBV30 to TRBJ1-2; TRBD1 is a possible D gene (5 bases). The length of the CDR3 is 12 residues. Trimming pared 4 bases from V and 4 bases from J, leaving 10 bases between. From germline, CDR1 is GTSNPN and CDR2 SVGIG (reference sequence). CDR3 protein: CAWNGGAYGYTF. CDR3 nucleotide sequence: TGTGCCTGGAATGGTGGGGCCTATGGCTACACCTTC.

Only one count was recorded for this clone. J is TRBJ2-7 and V is TRBV5-8; D is possibly TRBD2 (6 bases). The CDR3 length is 18 residues. Trimming removed 2 bases at V and 1 base at J, with 22 bases between. From germline, CDR1 is SGHTS and CDR2 YDEGEE. The CDR3 is CASSLFEGAGASSYEQYF. The CDR3 DNA reads as TGTGCCAGCAGCTTATTTGAGGGAGCGGGTGCGTCGTCCTACGAGCAGTACTTC.

Comment on this clone: At one end the junction does not follow the germline gene, possibly because of a read error. V gene TRBV2 combines with J gene TRBJ1-6; D is uncertain. CDR3 length: 13 amino acids. Germline V lookup: CDR1 SNHLY, CDR2 FYNNEI. The CDR3 sequence is CASRETGNLPLHF. The CDR3 coding sequence is TGTGCCAGCAGAGAGACGGGTAATTTACCCCTCCACTTT.

As regards this clone: Within the sample, other DNA sequences also encode this same CDR3. This sequence joins TRBV28 and TRBJ1-5; 7 bases map to TRBD1. The CDR3 runs 17 residues. Germline CDR1 and CDR2: MDHEN and SYDVKM. Trimming cost V 6 bases and J 0 bases; bases outside gene matches: 11. Here the CDR3 reads CASRGTTGPYSNQPQHF. The CDR3 nucleotides are TGTGCCAGCAGGGGAACGACAGGGCCTTATAGCAATCAGCCCCAGCATTTT.

For the CDR3, the DNA is TGCAGTGCTAGTCGCGGCGAAAAACTGTTTTTT. It specifies CSASRGEKLFF. The chain combines TRBV20-1 with TRBJ1-4; no firm D call. V lost 3 bases and J lost 8, with 7 bases in between. In germline, CDR1 is DFQATT, CDR2 SNEGSKA (reference sequence). The CDR3 loop spans 11 amino acids.

V gene TRBV27 combines with J gene TRBJ1-2, with TRBD1 matching over 9 bases. This CDR3 contains 16 residues. The trim removed 5 bases at V and 2 bases at J, leaving 9 bases unmatched. Per the germline V gene, CDR1 is MNHEY and CDR2 is SMNVEV (reference sequence). CDR3 residues: CASSPRSTGGNYGYTF. Here the CDR3 DNA reads TGTGCCAGCAGTCCCCGGAGTACAGGGGGCAACTATGGCTACACCTTC.

The chain has TRBV28 and TRBJ2-1, with 10 bases matching TRBD2. Germline V CDR1 and CDR2: MDHEN, SYDVKM. The CDR3 has 16 amino acids. Trimming took 2 bases from V and 7 from J; bases not matched to a gene: 8. CDR3: CASSLGGSGGQNEQFF. CDR3 bases: TGTGCCAGCAGTTTAGGGGGTAGCGGGGGGCAAAATGAGCAGTTCTTC.

The genes are TRBV3-1 (or the pseudogene TRBV3-2) and TRBJ1-1; weak D call: TRBD1 (6 bases). CDR1 and CDR2 (germline): LGHDT, YNNKEL (reference sequence). Trimming removed 6 bases at V and 0 bases at J, with 14 bases between. The CDR3 has 15 residues. CDR3 sequence: CASSSKGGLNTEAFF. CDR3 DNA: TGTGCCAGCAGTAGTAAAGGGGGTCTGAACACTGAAGCTTTCTTT.

The CDR3 DNA reads as TGTGCCAGCAGCCAAGTGGGCTCTCCCCTGTACTTC. This sequence encodes CASSQVGSPLYF. The V gene is TRBV3-1 (or the pseudogene TRBV3-2), the J gene TRBJ2-4, with D unresolved. This CDR3 has 12 amino acids. Germline CDR1 is LGHDT and CDR2 is YNNKEL (reference sequence). V dropped 1 base and J dropped 15 bases, with 13 bases sitting between them.

The V call is TRBV30, the J call TRBJ2-2; 9 bases align to TRBD2. Trimming cost V 2 bases and J 5 bases; bases outside gene matches: 12. The V gene's germline CDR1 is GTSNPN and CDR2 SVGIG (reference sequence). The CDR3 has 17 residues. The CDR3 DNA follows: TGTGCCTGGAGTTTCCTTTTAGCGGGAGCAGGAACCGGGGAGCTGTTTTTT. Translating it yields CAWSFLLAGAGTGELFF.

The chain has TRBV30 and TRBJ1-5, with unresolved D. CDR1 and CDR2 from the germline V gene are GTSNPN and SVGIG (reference sequence). This CDR3 has 15 amino acids. V lost 0 bases and J 4 bases, leaving 13 bases between the germline ends. The DNA for the CDR3 is TGTGCCTGGAGTGTACGAGGAGGCCGGAATCAGCCCCAGCATTTT. Its translation is CAWSVRGGRNQPQHF.

V gene TRBV6-6 combines with J gene TRBJ2-1; the match to TRBD1 covers 8 bases. With V trimmed by 0 bases and J by 7 bases, 8 bases remained unmatched. This CDR3 is 16 amino acids long. The germline V gene has CDR1 MNHNY and CDR2 SVGAGI (reference sequence). DNA for the CDR3: TGTGCCAGCAGTTACTCCAGCCAGGGGGCACGGAATGAGCAGTTCTTC. This encodes CASSYSSQGARNEQFF.

The rearrangement links TRBV7-6 to TRBJ1-1; 8 nucleotides line up with TRBD1. The CDR3 covers 15 residues. Germline CDR1 is SGHVS and CDR2 is FNYEAQ. V shed 1 base and J 4 bases; nucleotides not matched to a gene: 5. In DNA form, the CDR3 reads TGTGCCAGCAGCTTAGGAGGACAGGGTGTCACTGAAGCTTTCTTT. Translating it yields CASSLGGQGVTEAFF.